These 13 T cell receptor beta chains share one sample of origin, sequenced in a study of shared clonotypes between healthy human individuals. Method: immunoSEQ multiplex PCR; TCRdb's copy keeps in-frame clones and lacks some. This sample has roughly 1.4 million clones, with less than 99% found just once. The sample comprised naive CD4+ T cells sorted from blood. Subset reported: CD45RA+ positively selected. The receptors here all came from a man younger than 40 in good health.

This chain connects TRBV7-6 to TRBJ2-3; no definite D call. CDR3 length equals 13 residues. Trimming pared 5 bases from V and 2 bases from J, leaving 8 bases between. CDR1 is SGHVS, CDR2 FNYEAQ, per germline. The CDR3: CASSEMNTDTQYF. In DNA form, the CDR3 reads TGTGCCAGCAGCGAAATGAACACAGATACGCAGTATTTT.

The CDR3 loop reads CASSVGPYGELFF. Written as DNA, the CDR3 is TGTGCCAGCAGCGTAGGTCCCTACGGGGAGCTGTTTTTT. The genes are TRBV9 and TRBJ2-2; D is uncertain. This CDR3 is 13 amino acids long. Trimming cost V 0 bases and J 7 bases, with 7 bases left between them. Looked up from germline, CDR1 is SGDLS and CDR2 is YYNGEE.

The V and J genes are TRBV6-5 and TRBJ2-1, with TRBD2 matching over 7 bases. The V segment lost 2 bases and the J segment 5 bases; nucleotides outside the gene matches: 6. The CDR3 is 15 amino acids. Germline CDR1 MNHEY, CDR2 SVGAGI. This CDR3 reads CASSYEGRGHNEQFF. In DNA form, the CDR3 reads TGTGCCAGCAGTTACGAGGGGAGGGGCCACAATGAGCAGTTCTTC.

CDR3 sequence reads: CASSLGQGVEKREQYF. DNA for the CDR3: TGCGCCAGCAGCCTAGGACAGGGGGTCGAAAAACGCGAGCAGTACTTC. V is TRBV5-1 and J is TRBJ2-7; TRBD1 agrees at 10 bases. Germline trimming cut 4 bases from V and 6 bases from J; bases unmatched to any gene: 13. Germline V lookup: CDR1 SGHRS, CDR2 YFSETQ. The CDR3 is 16 amino acids.

The rearrangement uses TRBV4-2 and TRBJ2-5; 7 bases align to TRBD1. Per the germline V gene, CDR1 is LGHNA and CDR2 is YNFKEQ. The CDR3 has 16 amino acids. V gave up 0 bases and J gave up 4 bases; unmatched junction bases: 8. CDR3 in amino acids: CASSQDRKGAGETQYF. The CDR3 region has the DNA TGTGCCAGCAGCCAAGATCGTAAGGGGGCAGGAGAGACCCAGTACTTC.

V and J are TRBV6-1 and TRBJ1-5; possible D gene TRBD1, 6 bases. Germline V CDR1 and CDR2: MNHNS, SASEGT. This CDR3 is built from 16 residues. Deletions cut 1 base from V and 3 bases from J, with 13 bases between. Written as DNA, the CDR3 is TGTGCCAGCAGTGAAGAGGACAGAAAACCCAATCAGCCCCAGCATTTT. This codes for CASSEEDRKPNQPQHF.

This rearrangement joins TRBV5-5 to TRBJ1-1, with TRBD1 as a possible D gene (5 bases). Deletions cut 0 bases from V and 0 bases from J, with 6 bases between. From germline, CDR1 is SGHKS and CDR2 YYEKEE (reference sequence). The CDR3 length is 14 residues. CDR3 in amino acids: CASSLGQMNTEAFF. CDR3 coding DNA: TGTGCCAGCAGCTTGGGACAGATGAACACTGAAGCTTTCTTT.

Only one count was recorded for this clone. J is TRBJ1-4 and V is TRBV5-6; D not resolved. CDR1 and CDR2 from the germline V gene are SGHDT and YYEEEE. This CDR3 is 11 amino acids long. The V gene lost 4 bases and the J gene lost 14 bases, with 12 bases spanning the gap. CDR3 residues: CASSNSLTLFF. The CDR3 DNA follows: TGTGCCAGCAGCAACAGTTTGACGCTGTTTTTT.

The J gene is TRBJ2-2, the V gene TRBV7-9; D unresolved. Germline V gives CDR1 SEHNR, CDR2 FQNEAQ (reference sequence). V lost 2 bases and J lost 4, with 8 bases in between. The CDR3 totals 14 residues. For the CDR3, the DNA is TGTGCCAGCAGCTTATTGACACCCACCGGGGAGCTGTTTTTT. Protein product: CASSLLTPTGELFF. Drawing the rest from reference TRBV7-9 and TRBJ2-2, the complete variable domain is DTGVSQNPRHKITKRGQNVTFRCDPISEHNRLYWYRQTLGQGPEFLTYFQNEAQLEKSRLLSDRFSAERPKGSFSTLEIQRTEQGDSAMYLCASSLLTPTGELFFGEGSRLTVL.

This chain links TRBV10-3 with TRBJ2-2; possibly TRBD1 or TRBD2 for D (5 bases each). Trimming removed 1 base at V and 5 bases at J, with 26 bases between. This CDR3 region has 20 residues. In germline, CDR1 is ENHRY, CDR2 SYGVKD. The CDR3 reads CAISEYQPGRVGEETGELFF. CDR3 DNA sequence: TGTGCCATCAGTGAGTACCAACCGGGACGGGTCGGAGAGGAGACCGGGGAGCTGTTTTTT.

CDR3 sequence: CSVDRENYGYTF. As DNA, the CDR3 is TGCAGCGTTGACAGGGAGAACTATGGCTACACCTTC. The rearrangement uses TRBV29-1 and TRBJ1-2, with D maybe TRBD1 (5 bases). This CDR3 comprises 12 residues. V lost 3 bases and J lost 2, with 7 bases in between. The V gene's germline CDR1 is SQVTM and CDR2 ANQGSEA.

This clone was detected only once. J is TRBJ2-5 and V is TRBV7-9, with 11 nucleotides matching TRBD2. Germline V gene lookup returns CDR1 SEHNR and CDR2 FQNEAQ (reference sequence). This CDR3 spans 17 amino acids. Trimming removed 0 bases from V and 1 base from J; junction bases left unmatched: 4. CDR3 nucleotides: TGTGCCAGCAGCTTAGCACTAGCGGGAGACCTCCAAGAGACCCAGTACTTC. It codes for CASSLALAGDLQETQYF.

The rearrangement joins TRBV2 to TRBJ2-7; no firm D call. CDR1 is SNHLY and CDR2 is FYNNEI in the germline V gene. The CDR3 spans 11 residues. V dropped 4 bases and J dropped 4 bases, with 5 bases sitting between them. The CDR3 loop is CASSGQYEQYF. CDR3 sequence (DNA): TGTGCCAGCAGTGGTCAGTACGAGCAGTACTTC.